The entry below describes one T cell receptor (beta chain). The antigen this receptor binds is unknown. It differs at one base from a far larger clone, so likely a read error. These data originate in a study of shared clonotypes between healthy human individuals (TCRdb year 2020). Describing the broader study: A couple of women and three men aged 18 to 49 years were included in the cohort. Libraries were prepared and TCR repertoires were sequenced by different laboratories using diverse techniques, in order to increase sequencing depth and limit assay-specific biases. For each donor, CD4 naive and CD4 memory were each run on three plates, CD8 naive on two plates, and CD8 memory on one plate. Each donor's leukapheresis produced roughly between roughly 0.94 and 9.5 billion PBMCs. To estimate repertoire size and how much clonotype sharing occurs between individuals, the study deeply sequenced the blood TCR repertoires of a handful of healthy adults.

From the cysteine up to the phenylalanine, the CDR3 has a length of 15 residues. Only the CDR3 region is kept as DNA, spanning 45 bases read in frame from base 1. V trim: 0 bases; J trim: 5 bases; unmatched bases: 3. From the germline V gene (reference sequence), CDR1 is SGHNT and CDR2 is YYREEE. The donors were healthy, HIV-negative adults who had no recently reported acute infections or vaccinations. Every donor was a Caucasian adult residing in Nashville, Tennessee, USA. CD4+ T cells were enriched by magnetic negative selection; naive cells were then positively selected on CD45RA, and the negative fraction formed the memory subset. After blood collection by leukapheresis, PBMCs were isolated using Ficoll-Histopaque density gradient centrifugation and then cryopreserved in the vapor phase of liquid nitrogen. Purity and quantity of every magnetically sorted T cell population were checked by analytical flow cytometry. Genomic DNA was isolated from each sorted fraction and quantified by UV absorbance on a Nanodrop 2000c.

Using the deep immunoSEQ assay, multiplex PCR amplified TCR CDR3 regions from genomic DNA. Extracted genomic DNA from each cell subset was spread evenly across all wells of several immunoSEQ 96-well plates, with each plate serving as a replicate. Each replicate PCR for sorted subsets received approximately 220 ng genomic DNA, equal to 28,000 or so T cell genomes. Purified libraries were quantified with a Qubit 3.0 fluorometer, sized on a Bioanalyzer 2100, and re-quantified with the KAPA Library Quantification kit. Each immunoSEQ 96-well plate was sequenced on its own single-read 150-cycle Illumina NextSeq 550 flow cell. In the authors' own workflow: The immunoSEQ output contained only junctional sequences without quality scores, so filtering could not match that applied to full-length reads. To assign V/J genes and CDR3, sequences were annotated against IMGT germline references using PyIR, a Python wrapper for IgBLAST v1.9. Reads were removed for weak V/J assignments (E-value above 1e-6), missing CDR3, stop codons, out-of-frame junctions, or ambiguous translated residues. V3J clonotypes were defined by identical inferred V gene, J gene, and CDR3 amino acid sequence. Percentage overlap between repertoires was calculated by dividing the number of shared unique clonotypes by the size of the smaller repertoire. Richness of each repertoire was evaluated using RTK rarefaction, the Chao1 estimator, and Recon v2.1 estimates of unobserved clonotypes. OLGA was used to compute generation probabilities for all TCRbeta clonotypes that the gDNA method yielded from a handful of donors. TCRdb holds this immuneACCESS table with in-frame rearrangements only. Some clones are missing; in checked studies, unresolved V genes explain under half, and the rest has no known cause. V and J calls and clone size are as listed in that table; D and trimming were resolved from the DNA. The sample table shows over 850,000 clones, and 78% are seen once. Clones ranked in the top ten supply 0.61% of the sample.

Points the paper makes about the study in general: Even with the large sequencing depth, rarefaction of the sorted-subset datasets indicated that sequencing was incomplete. The small number of donors limited the genetic and exposure-history diversity represented. Only blood was sampled, and tissue TCR repertoires likely differ from those in blood. When several donors were compared, the shared fraction of clonotypes was about 5% for naive CD4, over 3% for naive CD8, roughly 2.3% for memory CD4, and 0.3% to 0.5% for memory CD8. Pairwise subsampling indicated that sequencing depth was expected to affect the degree of clonotype sharing among donors. Compared with non-shared clonotypes, the clonotypes found in all four sorted-subset donors had higher generation probabilities. Estimated clonotype richness was generally larger for naive than for memory subsets.

The chain is made from TRBV5-4 and TRBJ2-1; 9 central bases correspond to TRBD2. The TCR sequence derives from a man aged 18 to 35 in good health. Some clones in this sample may be carry-over from other donors' samples. The source material was memory CD4+ T cells from PBMCs. According to the study, the label for this sample's cell subset or site signals: CD45RA-negative fraction. CDR3 protein: CASSLGLAANNEQFF. The DNA sequence reads TGTGCCAGCAGCTTGGGACTAGCGGCCAACAATGAGCAGTTCTTC. The variable domain in full, with residues beyond the CDR3 obtained from the reference TRBV5-4 and TRBJ2-1 genes, is ETGVTQSPTHLIKTRGQQVTLRCSSQSGHNTVSWYQQALGQGPQFIFQYYREEENGRGNFPPRFSGLQFPNYSSELNVNALELDDSALYLCASSLGLAANNEQFFGPGTRLTVL.